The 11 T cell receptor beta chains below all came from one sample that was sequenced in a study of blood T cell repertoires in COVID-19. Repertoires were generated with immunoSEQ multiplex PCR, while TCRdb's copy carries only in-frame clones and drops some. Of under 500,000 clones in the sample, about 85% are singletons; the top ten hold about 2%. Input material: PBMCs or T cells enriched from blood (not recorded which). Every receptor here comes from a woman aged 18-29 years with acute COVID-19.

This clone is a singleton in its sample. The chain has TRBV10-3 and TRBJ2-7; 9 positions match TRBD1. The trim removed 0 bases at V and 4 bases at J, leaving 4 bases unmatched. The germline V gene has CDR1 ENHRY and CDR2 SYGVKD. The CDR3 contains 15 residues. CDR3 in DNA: TGTGCCATCAGTGAGTCCCGGGACAGGGTATACGAGCAGTACTTC. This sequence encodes CAISESRDRVYEQYF.

CDR3 bases: TGTGCCAGCAGTTACTACGCGGGACAGGGCGGTCAGCCCCAGCATTTT. It codes for CASSYYAGQGGQPQHF. V usage is TRBV6-6 and J usage is TRBJ1-5; 9 bases map to TRBD1. The CDR3 spans 16 residues. The junction had 7 bases not matched to a gene; V was cut back by 1 base and J by 6 bases. Germline V gene sequence: CDR1 MNHNY, CDR2 SVGAGI (reference sequence).

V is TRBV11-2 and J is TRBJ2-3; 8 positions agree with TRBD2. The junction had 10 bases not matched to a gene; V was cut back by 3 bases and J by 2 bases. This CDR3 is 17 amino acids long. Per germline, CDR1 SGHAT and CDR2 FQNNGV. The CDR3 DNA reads TGTGCCAGCAGCTTGGTGCGTTACGGGGGGGACACAGATACGCAGTATTTT. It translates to CASSLVRYGGDTDTQYF.

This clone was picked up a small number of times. In nucleotides, the CDR3 is TGTGCCAGCTCACCACAGGGTCAGGGGGCGGATGGCTACACCTTC. Amino acids: CASSPQGQGADGYTF. The chain carries TRBV18 and TRBJ1-2, with 8 nucleotides matching TRBD1. The trim removed 1 base at V and 6 bases at J, leaving 7 bases unmatched. The germline CDR1 and CDR2 sequences are KGHSH and LQKENI. The CDR3 runs to 15 residues.

This CDR3 reads CASSGQDYSYEQYF. For the CDR3, the DNA is TGCGCCAGCAGTGGCCAGGACTATTCCTACGAGCAGTACTTC. The J gene is TRBJ2-7, the V gene TRBV10-2; TRBD2 might be the D (6 bases). Germline V lookup: CDR1 WSHSY, CDR2 SAAADI. The CDR3 spans 14 residues. The V and J ends lost 4 bases and 1 base respectively, with 11 bases between them.

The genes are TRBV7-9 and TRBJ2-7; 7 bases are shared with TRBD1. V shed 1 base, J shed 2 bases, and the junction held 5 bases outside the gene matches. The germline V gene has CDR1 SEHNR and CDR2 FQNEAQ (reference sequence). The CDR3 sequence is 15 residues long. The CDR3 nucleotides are TGTGCCAGCAGCTTAGTAGCCGGGACAGCCTACGAGCAGTACTTC. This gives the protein CASSLVAGTAYEQYF.

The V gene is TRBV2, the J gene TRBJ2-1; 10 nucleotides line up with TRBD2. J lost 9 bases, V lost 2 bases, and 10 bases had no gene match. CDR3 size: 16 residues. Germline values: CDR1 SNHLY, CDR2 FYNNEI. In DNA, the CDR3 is TGTGCCAGCAGTGAACGGGGTAGAGCGGGAGGGGGTGAGCAGTTCTTC. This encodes CASSERGRAGGGEQFF.

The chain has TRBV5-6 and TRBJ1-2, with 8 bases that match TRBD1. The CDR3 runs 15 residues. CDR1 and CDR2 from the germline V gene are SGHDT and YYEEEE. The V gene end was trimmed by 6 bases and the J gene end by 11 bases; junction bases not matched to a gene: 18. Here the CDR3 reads CASNTMTGVFTGYTF. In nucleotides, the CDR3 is TGTGCCAGCAATACCATGACAGGGGTTTTTACGGGATACACCTTC.

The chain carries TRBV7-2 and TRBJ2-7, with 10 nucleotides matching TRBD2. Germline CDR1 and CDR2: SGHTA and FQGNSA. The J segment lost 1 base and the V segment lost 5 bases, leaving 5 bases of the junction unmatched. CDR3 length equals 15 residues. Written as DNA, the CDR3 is TGTGCCAGCAGCCCACGGACTAGCGGATCCTACGAGCAGTACTTC. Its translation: CASSPRTSGSYEQYF.

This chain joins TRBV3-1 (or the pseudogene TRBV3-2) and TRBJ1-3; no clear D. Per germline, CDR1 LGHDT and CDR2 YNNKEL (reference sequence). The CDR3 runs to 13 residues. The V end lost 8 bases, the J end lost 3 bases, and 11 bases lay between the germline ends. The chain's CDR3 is CASAGGLGNTIYF. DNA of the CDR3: TGTGCCAGCGCAGGAGGGCTTGGAAACACCATATATTTT.

The CDR3 coding sequence is TGTGCCAGCAGTGCTCTGGGGGGGCCCGCGGGGCCCACAGATACGCAGTATTTT. The encoded protein is CASSALGGPAGPTDTQYF. The chain is built from TRBV2 and TRBJ2-3; D is possibly TRBD2 (7 bases). Trimming took off 4 bases at V and 2 bases at J, with 22 bases between the two ends. Germline lookup yields CDR1 SNHLY and CDR2 FYNNEI. This CDR3 region has 18 residues.